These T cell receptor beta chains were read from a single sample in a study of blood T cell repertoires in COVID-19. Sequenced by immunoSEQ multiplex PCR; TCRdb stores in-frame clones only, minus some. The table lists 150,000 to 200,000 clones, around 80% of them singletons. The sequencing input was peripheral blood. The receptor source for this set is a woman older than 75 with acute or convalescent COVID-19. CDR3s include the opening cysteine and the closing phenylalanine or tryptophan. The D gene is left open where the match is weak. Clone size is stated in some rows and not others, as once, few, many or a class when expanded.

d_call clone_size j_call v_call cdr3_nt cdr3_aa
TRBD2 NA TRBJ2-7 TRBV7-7 TGTGCTAGCAGCTTAGTCCCCGGGACTAGCGGGAGGACATCCTACGAGCAGTACTTC CASSLVPGTSGRTSYEQYF
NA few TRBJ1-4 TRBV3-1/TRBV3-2 TGTGCCAGCAGCCAAGGACAGTTTAATGAAAAACTGTTTTTT CASSQGQFNEKLFF
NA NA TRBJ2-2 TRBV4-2 TGTGCCAGCAGCCAAGGGCTCGGTGGACCGGAGGCCGGGGAGCTGTTTTTT CASSQGLGGPEAGELFF
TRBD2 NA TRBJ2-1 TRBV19 TGTGCCAGTAGCGGACAGTGGACTAGCGGGAGAAATGAGCAGTTCTTC CASSGQWTSGRNEQFF
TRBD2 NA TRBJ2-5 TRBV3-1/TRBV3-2 TGTGCCAGCAGCCGGCAGAGCGGGAGTCAGCGAGAGACCCAGTACTTC CASSRQSGSQRETQYF
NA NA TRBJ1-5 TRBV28 TGTGCCAGCAGTTTAGTGGCTGGGGCTAGCAATCAGCCCCAGCATTTT CASSLVAGASNQPQHF
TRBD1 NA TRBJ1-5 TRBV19 TGTGCCAGTAGTATGGCAGGGGGTAGCAATCAGCCCCAGCATTTT CASSMAGGSNQPQHF
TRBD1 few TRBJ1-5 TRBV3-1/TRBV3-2 TGTGCCAGCAGCCAAGCACAGGGGGCACAGCCCCAGCATTTT CASSQAQGAQPQHF
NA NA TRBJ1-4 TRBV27 TGTGCCAGCAGTTCCCTGGCCGCTCCTAATGAAAAACTGTTTTTT CASSSLAAPNEKLFF
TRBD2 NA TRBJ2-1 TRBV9 TGTGCCAGCAGCAGTAGCGGGGGGAGTTACAATGAGCAGTTCTTC CASSSSGGSYNEQFF
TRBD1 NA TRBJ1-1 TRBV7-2 TGTGCCAGCAGCGGGGCAGGGGGGATTGAGGGAGCTTTCTTT CASSGAGGIEGAFF
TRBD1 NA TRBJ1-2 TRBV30 TGTGCCTGGAGTGAAGGGACAGGGGATGGCTACACCTTC CAWSEGTGDGYTF
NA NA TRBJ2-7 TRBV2 TGTGCCAGCAGTGCTCAGGGTATCGACGAGCAGTACTTC CASSAQGIDEQYF
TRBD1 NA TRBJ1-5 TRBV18 TGTGCCAGCTCACCGGACAGGAATCAGCCCCAGCATTTT CASSPDRNQPQHF
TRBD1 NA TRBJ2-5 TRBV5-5 TGTGCCAGCAGCCGTTATCCCGGTTACAGGGGGCTCAACGAGACCCAGTACTTC CASSRYPGYRGLNETQYF
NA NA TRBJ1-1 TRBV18 TGTGCCAGCTCACCGGGGGGATCTCTGAACACTGAAGCTTTCTTT CASSPGGSLNTEAFF
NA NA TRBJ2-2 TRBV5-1 TGCGCCAGCAGCTCTTTAGCGGAATTGAACACCGGGGAGCTGTTTTTT CASSSLAELNTGELFF
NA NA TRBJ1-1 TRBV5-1 TGCGCCAGCAGCTTGGGTGGAGGCTCGTCCACTGAAGCTTTCTTT CASSLGGGSSTEAFF
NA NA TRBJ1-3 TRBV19 TGTGCCAGTACTACCGCATTTGGGGGGAACACCATATATTTT CASTTAFGGNTIYF
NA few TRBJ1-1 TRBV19 TGTGCCAGTAGGCTACAGGGATCGAGCACTGAAGCTTTCTTT CASRLQGSSTEAFF
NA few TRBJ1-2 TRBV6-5 TGTGCCAGCAGTTACGAGCAGGGTACCGCTAACTATGGCTACACCTTC CASSYEQGTANYGYTF
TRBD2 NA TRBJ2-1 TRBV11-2 TGTGCCAGCAGCCCCGGGGCAGGGCCTAGCGGGAGGGCCTATGAGCAGTTCTTC CASSPGAGPSGRAYEQFF
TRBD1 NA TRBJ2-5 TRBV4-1 TGCGCCAGCAGCGGGAGACAGGGTGGGGAGACCCAGTACTTC CASSGRQGGETQYF
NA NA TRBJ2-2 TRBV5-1 TGCGCCAGCAGCTTGGCCGCCGACATTGGCACCGGGGAGCTGTTTTTT CASSLAADIGTGELFF
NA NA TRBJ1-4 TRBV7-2 TGTGCCAGCAGCTGGGGCAGCTATAATGAAAAACTGTTTTTT CASSWGSYNEKLFF
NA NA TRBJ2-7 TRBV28 TGTGCCACAGCACTAGTCCCCCACGAGCAGTACTTC CATALVPHEQYF
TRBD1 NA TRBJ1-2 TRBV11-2 TGTGCCAGCAGCTTTCTGGGGACAGCTTCTCTCCTAAATGGCTACACCTTC CASSFLGTASLLNGYTF
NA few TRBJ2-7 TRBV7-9 TGTGCCAGCAGCTTAGGGGGCCGGACCTACGAGCAGTACTTC CASSLGGRTYEQYF
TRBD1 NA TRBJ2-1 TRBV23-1 TGCGCCAGCAGTCAAAACAGGGGGCCTCCGCCCAACAATGAGCAGTTCTTC CASSQNRGPPPNNEQFF
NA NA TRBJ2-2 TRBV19 TGTGCCAGTTGTATCAGACAGGCCGGGGAGCTGTTTTTT CASCIRQAGELFF